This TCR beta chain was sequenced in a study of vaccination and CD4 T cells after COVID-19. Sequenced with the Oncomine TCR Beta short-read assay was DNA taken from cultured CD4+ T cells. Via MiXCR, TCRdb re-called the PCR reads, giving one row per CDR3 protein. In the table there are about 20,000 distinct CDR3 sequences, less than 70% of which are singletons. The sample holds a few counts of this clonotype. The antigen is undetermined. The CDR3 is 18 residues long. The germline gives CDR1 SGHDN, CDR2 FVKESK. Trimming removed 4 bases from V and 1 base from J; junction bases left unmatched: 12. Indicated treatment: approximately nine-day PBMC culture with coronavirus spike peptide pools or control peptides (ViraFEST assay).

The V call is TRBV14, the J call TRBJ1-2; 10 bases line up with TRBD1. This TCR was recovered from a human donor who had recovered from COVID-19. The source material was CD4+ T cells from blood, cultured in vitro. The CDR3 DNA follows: TGTGCCAGCAGCCCTCTTTGGGACAGGGGCAGTAATAACTATGGCTACACCTTC. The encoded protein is CASSPLWDRGSNNYGYTF. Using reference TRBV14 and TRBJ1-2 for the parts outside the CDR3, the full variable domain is EAGVTQFPSHSVIEKGQTVTLRCDPISGHDNLYWYRRVMGKEIKFLLHFVKESKQDESGMPNNRFLAERTGGTYSTLKVQPAELEDSGVYFCASSPLWDRGSNNYGYTFGSGTRLTVV.